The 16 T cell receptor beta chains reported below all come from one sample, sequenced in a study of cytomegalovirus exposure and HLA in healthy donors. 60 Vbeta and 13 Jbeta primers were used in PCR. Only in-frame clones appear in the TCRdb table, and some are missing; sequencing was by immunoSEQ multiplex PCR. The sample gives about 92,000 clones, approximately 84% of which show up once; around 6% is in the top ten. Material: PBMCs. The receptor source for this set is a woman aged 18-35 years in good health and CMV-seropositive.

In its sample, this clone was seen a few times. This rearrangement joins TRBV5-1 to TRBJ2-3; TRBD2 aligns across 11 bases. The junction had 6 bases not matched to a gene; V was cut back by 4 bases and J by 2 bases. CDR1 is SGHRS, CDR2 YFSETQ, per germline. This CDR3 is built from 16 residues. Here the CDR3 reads CASSQGLAVLTDTQYF. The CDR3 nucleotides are TGCGCCAGCAGCCAGGGACTAGCGGTACTCACAGATACGCAGTATTTT.

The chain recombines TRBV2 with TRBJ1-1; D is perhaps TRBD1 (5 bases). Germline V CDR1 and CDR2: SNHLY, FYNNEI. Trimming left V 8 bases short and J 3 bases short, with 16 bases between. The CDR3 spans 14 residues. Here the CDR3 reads CASAAGPLYTEAFF. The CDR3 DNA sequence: TGTGCCAGCGCCGCAGGGCCTCTGTACACTGAAGCTTTCTTT.

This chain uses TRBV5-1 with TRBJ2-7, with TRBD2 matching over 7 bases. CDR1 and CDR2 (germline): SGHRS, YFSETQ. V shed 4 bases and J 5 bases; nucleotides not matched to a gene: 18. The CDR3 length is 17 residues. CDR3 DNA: TGCGCCAGCAGCCCTAGGGTCTTGCGGGAGATTCACGACGAGCAGTACTTC. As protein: CASSPRVLREIHDEQYF.

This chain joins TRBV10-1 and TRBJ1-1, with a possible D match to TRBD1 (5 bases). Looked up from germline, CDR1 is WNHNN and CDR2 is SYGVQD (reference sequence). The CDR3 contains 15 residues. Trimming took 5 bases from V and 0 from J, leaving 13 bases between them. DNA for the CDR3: TGCGCCAGCAGTCCAGGCGGGGCAATGAACACTGAAGCTTTCTTT. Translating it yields CASSPGGAMNTEAFF.

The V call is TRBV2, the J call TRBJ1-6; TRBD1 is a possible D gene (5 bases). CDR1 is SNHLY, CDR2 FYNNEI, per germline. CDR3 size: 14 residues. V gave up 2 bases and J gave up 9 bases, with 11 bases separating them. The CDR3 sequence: CASSEFQGFSPLHF. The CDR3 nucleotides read TGTGCCAGCAGTGAATTCCAGGGTTTTTCACCCCTCCACTTT.

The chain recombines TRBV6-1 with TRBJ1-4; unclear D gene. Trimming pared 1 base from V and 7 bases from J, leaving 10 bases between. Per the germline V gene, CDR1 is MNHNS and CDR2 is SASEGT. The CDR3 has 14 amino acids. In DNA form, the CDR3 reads TGTGCCAGCAGTGAAGAGAGTGTCGGTGAAAAACTGTTTTTT. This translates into CASSEESVGEKLFF.

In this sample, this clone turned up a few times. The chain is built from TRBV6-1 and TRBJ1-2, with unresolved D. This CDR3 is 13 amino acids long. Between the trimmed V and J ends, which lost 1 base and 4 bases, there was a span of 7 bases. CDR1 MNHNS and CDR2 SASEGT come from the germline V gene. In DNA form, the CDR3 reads TGTGCCAGCAGTGAAGTCCGGAGCTATGGCTACACCTTC. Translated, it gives CASSEVRSYGYTF.

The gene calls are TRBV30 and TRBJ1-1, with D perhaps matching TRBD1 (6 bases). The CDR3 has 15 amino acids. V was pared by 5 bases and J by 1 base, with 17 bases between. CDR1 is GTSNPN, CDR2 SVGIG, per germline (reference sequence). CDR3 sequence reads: CAWLTPGHQNTEAFF. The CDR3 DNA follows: TGTGCCTGGTTGACTCCGGGACACCAGAACACTGAAGCTTTCTTT.

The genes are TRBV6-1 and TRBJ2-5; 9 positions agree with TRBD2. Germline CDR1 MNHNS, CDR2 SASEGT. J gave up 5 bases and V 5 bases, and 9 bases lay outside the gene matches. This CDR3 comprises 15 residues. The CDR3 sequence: CASSFSGSVPETQYF. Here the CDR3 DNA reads TGTGCCAGCAGTTTTAGCGGGAGCGTCCCGGAGACCCAGTACTTC.

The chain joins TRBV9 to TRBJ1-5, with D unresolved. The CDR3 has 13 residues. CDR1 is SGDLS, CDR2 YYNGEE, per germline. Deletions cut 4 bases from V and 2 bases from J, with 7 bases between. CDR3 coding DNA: TGTGCCAGCAGCTCCAGCGGCAATCAGCCCCAGCATTTT. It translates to CASSSSGNQPQHF.

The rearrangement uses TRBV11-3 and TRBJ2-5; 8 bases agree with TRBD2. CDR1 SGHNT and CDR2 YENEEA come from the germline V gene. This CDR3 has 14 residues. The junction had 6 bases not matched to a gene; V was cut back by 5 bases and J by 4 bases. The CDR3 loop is CASSTGGASETQYF. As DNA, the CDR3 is TGTGCCAGCAGCACCGGGGGGGCCTCAGAGACCCAGTACTTC.

The CDR3 sequence is CASMVAGYEQYF. The CDR3 bases are TGTGCCAGCATGGTAGCGGGATACGAGCAGTACTTC. The chain carries TRBV2 and TRBJ2-7, with 8 bases matching TRBD2. The ends lost 7 bases at V and 4 bases at J; junction bases unmatched: 3. This CDR3 spans 12 amino acids. Germline V CDR1 and CDR2: SNHLY, FYNNEI.

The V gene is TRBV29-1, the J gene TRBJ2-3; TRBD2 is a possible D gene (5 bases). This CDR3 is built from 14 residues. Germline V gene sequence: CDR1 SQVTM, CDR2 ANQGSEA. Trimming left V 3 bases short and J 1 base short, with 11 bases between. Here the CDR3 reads CSVDGGQGTDTQYF. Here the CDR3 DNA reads TGCAGCGTTGACGGCGGGCAGGGCACAGATACGCAGTATTTT.

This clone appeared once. In DNA, the CDR3 is TGCGCCAGCAGCCAGGTGGAAGTAGCGGGAGGAGCCTACGAGCAGTACTTC. Protein product: CASSQVEVAGGAYEQYF. The chain combines TRBV4-1 with TRBJ2-7; 10 positions match TRBD2. The CDR3 runs to 17 residues. The junction had 10 bases not matched to a gene; V was cut back by 3 bases and J by 2 bases. Germline V CDR1 and CDR2: MGHRA, YSYEKL.

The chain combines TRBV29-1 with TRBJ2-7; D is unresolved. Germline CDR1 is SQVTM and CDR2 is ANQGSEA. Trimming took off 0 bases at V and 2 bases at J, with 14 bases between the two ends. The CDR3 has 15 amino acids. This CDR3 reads CSVEDQAGTPYEQYF. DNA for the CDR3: TGCAGCGTTGAAGATCAGGCCGGCACCCCCTACGAGCAGTACTTC.

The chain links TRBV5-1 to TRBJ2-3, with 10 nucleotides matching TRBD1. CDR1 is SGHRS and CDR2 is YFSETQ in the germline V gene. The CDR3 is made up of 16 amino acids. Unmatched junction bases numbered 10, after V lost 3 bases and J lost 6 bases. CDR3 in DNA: TGCGCCAGCAGCTCTTATGGACAGGGGGTTTTTGATACGCAGTATTTT. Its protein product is CASSSYGQGVFDTQYF.